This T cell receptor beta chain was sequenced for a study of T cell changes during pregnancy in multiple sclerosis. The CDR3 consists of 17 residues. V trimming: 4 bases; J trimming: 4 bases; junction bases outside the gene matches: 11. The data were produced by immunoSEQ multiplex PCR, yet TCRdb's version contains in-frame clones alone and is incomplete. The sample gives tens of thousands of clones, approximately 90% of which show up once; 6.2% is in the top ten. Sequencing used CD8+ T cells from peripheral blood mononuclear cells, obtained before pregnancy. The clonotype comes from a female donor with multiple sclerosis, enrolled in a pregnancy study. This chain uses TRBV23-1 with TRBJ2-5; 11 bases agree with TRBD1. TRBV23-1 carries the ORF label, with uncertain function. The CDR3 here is CASSLPPGQGVIETQYF. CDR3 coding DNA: TGCGCCAGCAGTCTACCACCGGGACAGGGGGTAATAGAGACCCAGTACTTC.